A single sample is the source of the 9 T cell receptor beta chains below, sequenced in a study of human T cells and chemical hapten exposure. A single record per CDR3 protein comes from TCRdb applying MiXCR to the RACE reads. The table has around 82,000 distinct CDR3 sequences, 6.6% seen once; the top ten hold approximately 1.2%. Sample time point: patch test 2, 6 weeks after DPC sensitization. The treatment here: therapeutic diphenylcyclopropenone sensitization with weekly scalp DPC. Specimen: whole blood, collected in connection with sensitization to the hapten diphenylcyclopropenone (DPC). These TCRs come from a woman in her thirties with alopecia areata. Some clones in this sample may be carry-over from other donors' samples.

This clonotype showed up many times. J is TRBJ1-3 and V is TRBV18; D not resolved. The CDR3 covers 14 residues. Trimming pared 0 bases from V and 2 bases from J, leaving 5 bases between. Germline V lookup: CDR1 KGHSH, CDR2 LQKENI. The CDR3 loop is CASSPPPPGNTIYF. The DNA for the CDR3 is TGTGCCAGCTCACCACCACCGCCTGGAAACACCATATATTTT. The variable domain in full, with the rest retrieved from reference TRBV18 and TRBJ1-3, is NAGVMQNPRHLVRRRGQEARLRCSPMKGHSHVYWYRQLPEEGLKFMVYLQKENIIDESGMPKERFSAEFPKEGPSILRIQQVVRGDSAAYFCASSPPPPGNTIYFGEGSWLTVV.

The V gene is TRBV5-1, the J gene TRBJ2-5; 10 positions match TRBD2. V shed 3 bases, J shed 3 bases, and the junction held 2 bases outside the gene matches. Germline V gene data show CDR1 as SGHRS and CDR2 as YFSETQ. This CDR3 has 14 amino acids. The CDR3 nucleotides read TGCGCCAGCAGCTGGGGGACTAGCGAAGAGACCCAGTACTTC. It is translated as CASSWGTSEETQYF.

This clonotype was observed at least ten times. The V gene is TRBV3-1, the J gene TRBJ2-5; 13 nucleotides match TRBD2. This CDR3 has 16 residues. Trimming cost V 4 bases and J 5 bases; bases outside gene matches: 7. CDR1 is LGHDT, CDR2 YNNKEL, per germline (reference sequence). The CDR3 spells CASSLGLAGEVETQYF. The CDR3 DNA is TGTGCCAGCAGCCTAGGACTAGCGGGGGAGGTGGAGACCCAGTACTTC.

The chain carries TRBV18 and TRBJ1-2, with 10 bases matching TRBD1. The CDR3 is made up of 16 amino acids. Germline V gives CDR1 KGHSH, CDR2 LQKENI. J was trimmed by 3 bases and V by 1 base; bases with no gene match: 5. The CDR3 loop is CASSPRDRGGYYGYTF. The CDR3 bases are TGTGCCAGCTCACCACGGGACAGGGGAGGCTACTATGGCTACACCTTC.

This clonotype was observed at least ten times. The chain has TRBV24-1 and TRBJ2-1, with TRBD1 as a possible D gene (5 bases). V was pared by 3 bases and J by 8 bases, with 10 bases between. This CDR3 has 13 amino acids. Looked up from germline, CDR1 is KGHDR and CDR2 is SFDVKD. In DNA form, the CDR3 reads TGTGCCACCAGTGATCCAGGGAAGGATGAGCAGTTCTTC. It yields the protein CATSDPGKDEQFF.

About this clonotype: The CDR3 does not close with the conserved phenylalanine or tryptophan, likely indicating a read error. V and J are TRBV27 and TRBJ2-7; 14 bases match TRBD2. Germline values: CDR1 MNHEY, CDR2 SMNVEV (reference sequence). J gave up 3 bases and V 3 bases, and 16 bases lay outside the gene matches. There are 20 residues in the CDR3. The CDR3 is CASSFRSTGLAGGHIYEQYS. The CDR3 nucleotides are TGTGCCAGCAGTTTTAGAAGTACAGGACTAGCGGGGGGCCATATCTACGAGCAGTACTCC.

This clonotype was found many times. This chain connects TRBV7-9 to TRBJ2-3, with a tentative D call TRBD1 (6 bases). V shed 8 bases and J shed 5 bases, with 17 bases lying between them. Per germline, CDR1 SEHNR and CDR2 FQNEAQ (reference sequence). This CDR3 has 14 residues. The CDR3 loop is CASAGGQPGDTQYF. The CDR3 DNA reads as TGTGCCAGCGCAGGAGGACAGCCGGGAGATACGCAGTATTTT.

This clonotype was observed a few times. J is TRBJ1-1 and V is TRBV5-4, with 7 positions matching TRBD1. V shed 4 bases and J 5 bases; nucleotides not matched to a gene: 11. Germline CDR1 is SGHNT and CDR2 is YYREEE (reference sequence). The CDR3 consists of 15 residues. CDR3 DNA sequence: TGTGCCAGCAGCGGGAGGCAGGGGGTTTATACTGAAGCTTTCTTT. Protein: CASSGRQGVYTEAFF.

The V and J genes are TRBV6-1 and TRBJ2-7, with D hard to call. CDR3 length: 16 amino acids. The germline gives CDR1 MNHNS, CDR2 SASEGT. Deletions cut 3 bases from V and 3 bases from J, with 18 bases between. This CDR3 reads CASSDWTSGPLYEQYF. CDR3 nucleotides: TGTGCCAGCAGTGACTGGACCTCAGGTCCCCTCTACGAGCAGTACTTC.